This entry concerns a single T cell receptor (beta chain). MiXCR, run by TCRdb on the 5' RACE reads, gives a single entry per CDR3 protein. The table has some 12,000 distinct CDR3 sequences, roughly 50% seen once; the top ten hold around 12%. Tregs were sorted as CD4+CD25+CD127-/low cells. This TCR derives from a female donor with breast cancer. What was sequenced was tumor-infiltrating Tregs sorted from the breast tumor.

CDR3: CASRVRNTGELFF. CDR3 in DNA: TGTGCCAGCAGGGTGCGGAACACCGGGGAGCTGTTTTTT. The V gene is TRBV28, the J gene TRBJ2-2; D unclear. Germline CDR1 is MDHEN and CDR2 is SYDVKM. The CDR3 totals 13 residues. Trimming left V 6 bases short and J 1 base short, with 6 bases between.